This paragraph covers one T cell receptor (beta chain) sequence. The CDR3 is 15 residues long. CDR1 MNHEY and CDR2 SMNVEV come from the germline V gene (reference sequence). V was clipped by 6 bases and J by 1 base; unmatched bases: 3. Per the study methods: Amplification of reference gene primers provided the estimated nucleated cell counts. Assay: immunoSEQ multiplex PCR; the TCRdb copy retains only in-frame clones and omits some. The DNA gave D and trimming, while V, J and clone size come from that table. In the table there are tens of thousands of clones, approximately 85% of which are singletons. The sample comes from a study of blood T cell repertoires in COVID-19. Study background: Researchers got acute and convalescent COVID-19 samples from the United States, Italy and Spain. Sources were T cells, B-cell-depleted T cells, or PBMCs; the material itself was cDNA or gDNA.

Followed longitudinally, the Seattle patients had been enrolled during active infection. This chain links TRBV27 with TRBJ2-7, with 13 bases matching TRBD2. The sequence was collected from a woman of 80 years or more with COVID-19, enrolled during active disease. Source material: peripheral blood. The CDR3 here is CASSPGLAGSYEQYF. CDR3 DNA sequence: TGTGCCAGCAGCCCGGGACTAGCGGGATCCTACGAGCAGTACTTC.